This T cell receptor beta chain appears in the sequencing data of a study of OX40 agonist ivuxolimab in advanced cancers. In terms of the full investigation: Ivuxolimab, which targeted the costimulatory receptor OX40 (CD134), was an agonistic, fully human IgG2 monoclonal antibody. Intravenous ivuxolimab was administered to patients every 2 weeks at six dose levels: 0.01, 0.1, 0.3, 1.5, 3 and 10 mg/kg. Among the approximately 54 dose-escalation patients, approximately 20 had hepatocellular carcinoma, 15 or so melanoma, 9 renal cell carcinoma and 9 head and neck cancer. In the dose-escalation cohort, 65% to 85% of patients were male, and the mean age was around 65 years with a range of roughly 23 to 90. Prior anti-PD-1, anti-PD-L1 or anti-CTLA-4 therapy was permitted, and checkpoint inhibitors had been received by roughly 40% of dose-escalation patients. Partial responses occurred in three dose-escalation patients: two with cutaneous melanoma and one with hepatocellular carcinoma. The purpose of peripheral TCRbeta sequencing was to test whether ivuxolimab changed TCR sequence diversity and led to clonal T-cell expansion. The paper describes the monotherapy dose-escalation part (N = 52 patients) of the phase I trial of ivuxolimab. General findings and caveats noted by the study authors: Which antigens the clonally expanded peripheral T cells were specific for was not determined. In the 0.1-3.0 mg/kg groups, partial responders were among the patients with the lowest normalized peripheral clonal expansion, particularly in CD8+ T cells. At doses from 0.1 to 3.0 mg/kg, clonal expansion was seen in both CD4+ and CD8+ blood T cells between baseline and week 6. After ivuxolimab, CD8+ T cells had more expanded clones than CD4+ T cells on average. Low levels of normalized T-cell clonal expansion were also seen in some patients who did not respond.

Genomic DNA was extracted from sorted cells for sequencing of the TCRbeta CDR3 region. The immunoSEQ Assay was used for sequencing of TCRbeta CDR3 regions. Sourced from immuneACCESS, this table was stored by TCRdb with only in-frame sequences that have V and J called. A share of the clones is absent; for the studies checked, an unresolved V gene accounts for under half, and the remainder has no known explanation. The sample records some 98,000 clones, just under 95% of which are singletons. 0.2% to 0.3% of the sample is taken by the ten largest. Patients with a history of autoimmune disease or receiving systemic immunosuppression were excluded from the trial. Peripheral blood for TCR sequencing was collected from all dose cohorts at baseline, on cycle 4 day 1, and on cycle 7 day 1. The samples were drawn from a first-in-human, open-label, multicenter phase I dose-escalation trial of ivuxolimab. Adults with locally advanced or metastatic head and neck squamous cell, hepatocellular, melanoma or renal cell carcinoma were enrolled in the trial. Before TCR sequencing, CD4+ T cells and CD8+ T cells were sorted from peripheral blood as separate populations.

A note on this clone: Its antigen is unknown. No clone much larger than this one lies a single base away; base qualities are absent.

The source is an adult with an advanced solid tumor such as melanoma, head and neck, liver or kidney cancer. The starting material was CD4+ or CD8+ T cells sorted from blood, obtained in a trial of the OX40 agonist ivuxolimab.

The base sequence is TGTGCCAGCAGTTTAGGGGGGACAGGAAACTATGGCTACACCTTC. It encodes CASSLGGTGNYGYTF. The V gene is TRBV28 and the J gene is TRBJ1-2; the central 8 bases match TRBD1. From its cysteine to its phenylalanine, the CDR3 spans 15 amino acids. The CDR3 DNA has 45 bases and is translated from base 1. Looking up the germline V gene yields CDR1 MDHEN and CDR2 SYDVKM. V is cut back by 2 bases and J by 2 bases, with 4 bases in the junction unmatched.